This T cell receptor beta chain originates from a study of blood T cell repertoires in COVID-19. Study-level background: PBMCs, B-cell-depleted T cells, or T cells were the source of the cDNA or gDNA that made up the material.

Germline V CDR1 and CDR2: SQVTM, ANQGSEA. Trimming removed 0 bases at V and 7 bases at J, with 7 bases between. The CDR3 runs 12 residues. Original data processing: Quantification of nucleated cells was approximated via reference gene primer amplification. The protocol was immunoSEQ multiplex PCR, while the TCRdb copy is restricted to in-frame clones and leaves out a portion. The DNA gave D and trimming, while V, J and clone size come from that table. The sample lists about 200,000 clones; 80% to 90% were seen once. Sequenced material: peripheral blood. The receptor's source is a man aged 60-69 years who had recovered from COVID-19. The rearrangement links TRBV29-1 to TRBJ1-5, with D unclear. CDR3 nucleotides: TGCAGCGTTGAAGATTTCGGGCAGCCCCAGCATTTT. Its translation is CSVEDFGQPQHF.